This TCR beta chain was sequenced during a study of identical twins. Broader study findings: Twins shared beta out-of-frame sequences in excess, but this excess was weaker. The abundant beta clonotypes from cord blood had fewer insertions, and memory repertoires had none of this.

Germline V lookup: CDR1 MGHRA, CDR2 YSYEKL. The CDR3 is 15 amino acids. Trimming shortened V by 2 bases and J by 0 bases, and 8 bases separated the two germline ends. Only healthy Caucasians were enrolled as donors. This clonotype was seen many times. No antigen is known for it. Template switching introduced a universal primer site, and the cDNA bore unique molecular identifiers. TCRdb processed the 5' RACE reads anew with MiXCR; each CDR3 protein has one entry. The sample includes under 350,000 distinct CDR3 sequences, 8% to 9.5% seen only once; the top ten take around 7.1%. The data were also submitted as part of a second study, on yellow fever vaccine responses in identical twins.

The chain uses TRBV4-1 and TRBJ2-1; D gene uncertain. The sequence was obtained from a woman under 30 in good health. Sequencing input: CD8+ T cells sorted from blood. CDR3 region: CASSQPRDSYNEQFF. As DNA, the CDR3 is TGCGCCAGCAGCCAACCTAGAGACTCCTACAATGAGCAGTTCTTC.